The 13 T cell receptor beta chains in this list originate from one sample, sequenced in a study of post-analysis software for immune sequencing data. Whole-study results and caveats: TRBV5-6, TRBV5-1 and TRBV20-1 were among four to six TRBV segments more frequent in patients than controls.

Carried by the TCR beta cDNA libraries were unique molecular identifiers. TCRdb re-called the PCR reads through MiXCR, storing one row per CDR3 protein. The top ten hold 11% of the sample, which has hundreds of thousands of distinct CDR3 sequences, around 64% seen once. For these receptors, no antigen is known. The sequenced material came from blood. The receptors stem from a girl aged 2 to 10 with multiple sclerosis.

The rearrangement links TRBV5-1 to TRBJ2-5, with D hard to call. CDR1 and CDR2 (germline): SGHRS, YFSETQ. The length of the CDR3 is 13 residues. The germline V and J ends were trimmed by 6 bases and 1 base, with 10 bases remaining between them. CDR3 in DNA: TGCGCCAGCAAGCTCGGACGCCAAGAGACCCAGTACTTC. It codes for CASKLGRQETQYF.

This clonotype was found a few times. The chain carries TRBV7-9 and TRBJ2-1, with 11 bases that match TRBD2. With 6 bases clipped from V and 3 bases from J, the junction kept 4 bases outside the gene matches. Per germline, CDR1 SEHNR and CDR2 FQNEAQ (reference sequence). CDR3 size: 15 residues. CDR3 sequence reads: CASSRLAGIYNEQFF. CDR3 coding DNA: TGTGCCAGCAGTCGACTAGCGGGAATCTACAATGAGCAGTTCTTC.

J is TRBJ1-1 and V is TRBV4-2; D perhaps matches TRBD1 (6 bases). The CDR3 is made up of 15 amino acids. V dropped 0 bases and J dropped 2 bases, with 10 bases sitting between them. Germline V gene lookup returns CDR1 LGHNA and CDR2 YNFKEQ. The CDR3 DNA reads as TGTGCCAGCAGCCAAGACAGGGGAAGTAACACTGAAGCTTTCTTT. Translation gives CASSQDRGSNTEAFF.

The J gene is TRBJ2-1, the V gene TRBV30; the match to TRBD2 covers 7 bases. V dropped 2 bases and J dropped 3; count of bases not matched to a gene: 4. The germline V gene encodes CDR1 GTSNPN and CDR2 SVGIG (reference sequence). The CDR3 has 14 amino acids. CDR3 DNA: TGTGCCTGGAGTCGAGGCGGGGGCTACAATGAGCAGTTCTTC. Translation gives CAWSRGGGYNEQFF.

CDR3 region: CAIRDSATNEKLFF. In nucleotides, the CDR3 is TGTGCCATCAGGGACTCTGCAACTAATGAAAAACTGTTTTTT. The chain joins TRBV10-3 to TRBJ1-4; D is uncertain. Trimming took 6 bases from V and 0 from J, leaving 8 bases between them. The CDR3 consists of 14 residues. Germline CDR1 is ENHRY and CDR2 is SYGVKD.

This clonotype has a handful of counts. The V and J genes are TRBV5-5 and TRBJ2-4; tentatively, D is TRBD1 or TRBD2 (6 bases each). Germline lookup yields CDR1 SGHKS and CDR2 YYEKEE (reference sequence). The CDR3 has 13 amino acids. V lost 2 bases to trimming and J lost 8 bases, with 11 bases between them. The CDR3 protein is CASSFYREDIQYF. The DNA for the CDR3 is TGTGCCAGCAGCTTCTACAGGGAGGACATTCAGTACTTC.

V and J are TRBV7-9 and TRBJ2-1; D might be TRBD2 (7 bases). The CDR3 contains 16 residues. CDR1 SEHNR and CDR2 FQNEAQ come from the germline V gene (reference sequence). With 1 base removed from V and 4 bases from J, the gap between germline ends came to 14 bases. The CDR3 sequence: CASSLVSSGTYNEQFF. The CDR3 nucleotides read TGTGCCAGCAGCTTAGTGTCCAGCGGGACATACAATGAGCAGTTCTTC.

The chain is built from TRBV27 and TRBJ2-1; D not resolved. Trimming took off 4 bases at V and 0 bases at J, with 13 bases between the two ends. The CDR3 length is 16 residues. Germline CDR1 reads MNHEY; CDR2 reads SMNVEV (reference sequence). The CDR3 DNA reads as TGTGCCAGCAGTTCCATAGCCTTTTCCTCCTACAATGAGCAGTTCTTC. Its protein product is CASSSIAFSSYNEQFF.

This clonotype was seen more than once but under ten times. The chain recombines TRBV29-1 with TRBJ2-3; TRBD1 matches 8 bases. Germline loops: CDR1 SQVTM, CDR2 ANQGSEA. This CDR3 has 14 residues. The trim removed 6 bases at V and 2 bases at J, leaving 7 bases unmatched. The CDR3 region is CSVATGDFTDTQYF. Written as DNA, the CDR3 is TGCAGCGTAGCGACAGGGGATTTCACAGATACGCAGTATTTT.

For the CDR3, the DNA is TGTGCCAGCAGTTATGGTGACAGACAAGAGACCCAGTACTTC. Encoded protein: CASSYGDRQETQYF. The J gene is TRBJ2-5, the V gene TRBV6-6; maybe TRBD1 (5 bases). The CDR3 runs to 14 residues. In germline, CDR1 is MNHNY, CDR2 SVGAGI (reference sequence). V was pared by 3 bases and J by 2 bases, with 10 bases between.

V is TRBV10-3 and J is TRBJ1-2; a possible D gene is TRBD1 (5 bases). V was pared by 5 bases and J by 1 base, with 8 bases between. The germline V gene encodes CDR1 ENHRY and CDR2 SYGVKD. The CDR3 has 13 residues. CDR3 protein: CAISLDINYGYTF. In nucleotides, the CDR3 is TGTGCCATCAGTTTGGACATTAACTATGGCTACACCTTC.

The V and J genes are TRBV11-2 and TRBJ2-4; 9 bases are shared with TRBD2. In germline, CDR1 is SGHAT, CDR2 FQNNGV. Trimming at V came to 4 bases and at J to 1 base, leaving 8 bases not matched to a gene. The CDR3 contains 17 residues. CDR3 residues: CASSYPLAGVAKNIQYF. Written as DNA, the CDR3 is TGTGCCAGCAGCTACCCCTTAGCGGGGGTGGCCAAAAACATTCAGTACTTC.

The DNA of the CDR3 is TGCGCCAGCAGCGACGGGACAGGGCCGCCTGAAGCTTTCTTT. It yields the protein CASSDGTGPPEAFF. The genes are TRBV5-1 and TRBJ1-1; 9 nucleotides align to TRBD1. The CDR3 covers 14 residues. Germline CDR1 SGHRS, CDR2 YFSETQ. With 4 bases clipped from V and 6 bases from J, the junction kept 7 bases outside the gene matches.